One sample yielded the 2 T cell receptor beta chains listed below, sequenced in a study of CD8+CD57+ T cells in acquired aplastic anemia. Genomic DNA acted as the template from which TCR beta VDJ combination and CDR3 sequence profiling were carried out. In TCRdb, the reads were re-called with MiXCR into one record per CDR3 protein. The repertoire holds some 200,000 distinct CDR3 sequences, with 34% as singletons. The specimen was sorted CD4+, CD8+, or CD8+CD57+ T cells (not recorded which) from PBMCs. These receptors were obtained from a human donor in good health, serving as a control.

This chain links TRBV2 with TRBJ1-1; D call uncertain. The CDR3 is 13 residues long. Germline V gene lookup returns CDR1 SNHLY and CDR2 FYNNEI. Trimming removed 7 bases from V and 0 bases from J, with 9 bases in between. CDR3 protein: CASTTAMNTEAFF. The CDR3 DNA is TGTGCCAGCACCACGGCCATGAACACTGAAGCTTTCTTT.

This clonotype was observed many times. The rearrangement joins TRBV6-5 to TRBJ1-5; D unresolved. The V end lost 2 bases, the J end lost 3 bases, and 5 bases lay between the germline ends. Germline V gene data show CDR1 as MNHEY and CDR2 as SVGAGI. CDR3 length: 13 residues. The CDR3 region has the DNA TGTGCCAGCAGTTACGCCACCAATCAGCCCCAGCATTTT. The encoded protein is CASSYATNQPQHF.